Below are 22 T cell receptor beta chains sequenced from a single sample in a study of cytomegalovirus exposure and HLA in healthy donors. This PCR relied on a set of 60 Vbeta primers and 13 Jbeta primers. The protocol was immunoSEQ multiplex PCR, while the TCRdb copy is restricted to in-frame clones and leaves out a portion. The sample includes under 150,000 clones, approximately 80% of them seen just once. The source material was PBMCs. The receptors derive from a woman between 35 and 50 years old in good health and CMV-seropositive.

The chain uses TRBV7-8 and TRBJ2-3; perhaps TRBD1 as D (5 bases). Trimming took off 4 bases at V and 9 bases at J, with 11 bases between the two ends. CDR1 and CDR2 (germline): SGHVS, FQNEAQ. This CDR3 is built from 12 residues. The CDR3 region is CASSSDRRTQYF. The CDR3 DNA is TGTGCCAGCAGCTCTGACAGACGGACGCAGTATTTT.

About this clone: An end of the junction differs from the germline gene, which may be a read error. The chain has TRBV6-1 and TRBJ2-1; 9 nucleotides match TRBD2. Germline V gives CDR1 MNHNS, CDR2 SASEGT. The CDR3 consists of 13 residues. The CDR3 region is CASSELEGLAFLF. The CDR3 coding sequence is TGTGCCAGCAGTGAATTGGAGGGACTAGCTTTCCTCTTC.

The rearrangement joins TRBV5-1 to TRBJ2-3; no reliable D call. CDR1 and CDR2 (germline): SGHRS, YFSETQ. This CDR3 region has 14 residues. V lost 1 base and J lost 1, with 7 bases in between. CDR3 region: CASSLMGGTDTQYF. Here the CDR3 DNA reads TGCGCCAGCAGCTTGATGGGCGGCACAGATACGCAGTATTTT. Based on the CDR3 plus reference TRBV5-1 and TRBJ2-3, the full variable domain is KAGVTQTPRYLIKTRGQQVTLSCSPISGHRSVSWYQQTPGQGLQFLFEYFSETQRNKGNFPGRFSGRQFSNSRSEMNVSTLELGDSALYLCASSLMGGTDTQYFGPGTRLTVL.

The CDR3 protein is CASSFGLADEGEQFF. Here the CDR3 DNA reads TGCGCCAGCAGCTTCGGACTAGCGGACGAGGGCGAGCAGTTCTTC. J is TRBJ2-1 and V is TRBV5-1, with 10 bases identical to TRBD2. This CDR3 has 15 residues. CDR1 and CDR2 (germline): SGHRS, YFSETQ. The V gene end was trimmed by 2 bases and the J gene end by 10 bases; junction bases not matched to a gene: 9.

The CDR3 protein is CASSFTRGDTEAFF. CDR3 sequence (DNA): TGTGCCAGCAGTTTTACCCGGGGAGACACTGAAGCTTTCTTT. The chain couples TRBV28 to TRBJ1-1; D is ambiguous. V was pared by 3 bases and J by 3 bases, with 11 bases between. Per the germline V gene, CDR1 is MDHEN and CDR2 is SYDVKM. The CDR3 is 14 residues long.

This clone was counted a single time. J is TRBJ2-2 and V is TRBV5-1, with TRBD1 identical over 8 bases. The CDR3 sequence is 17 residues long. With 10 bases clipped from V and 7 bases from J, the junction kept 21 bases outside the gene matches. Germline V gives CDR1 SGHRS, CDR2 YFSETQ. For the CDR3, the DNA is TGCGCCGAGTCCCAATACACAGGGGGTACCTTTGACGGGGAGCTGTTTTTT. Its protein product is CAESQYTGGTFDGELFF.

This sequence joins TRBV5-1 and TRBJ1-6; no clear D. V was clipped by 4 bases and J by 6 bases, with 17 bases between them. This CDR3 is built from 16 residues. Germline V lookup: CDR1 SGHRS, CDR2 YFSETQ. This chain's CDR3 is CASSPGVVGPNSPLHF. CDR3 DNA sequence: TGCGCCAGCAGCCCCGGGGTGGTAGGCCCTAATTCACCCCTCCACTTT.

The gene calls are TRBV28 and TRBJ2-7; perhaps TRBD1 as D (5 bases). CDR1 MDHEN and CDR2 SYDVKM come from the germline V gene. There are 14 residues in the CDR3. The V end lost 9 bases, the J end lost 3 bases, and 18 bases lay between the germline ends. The CDR3 region has the DNA TGTGCCAGTCTAGGCGGTGGGGCGGTCTACGAGCAGTACTTC. This encodes CASLGGGAVYEQYF.

The gene calls are TRBV5-8 and TRBJ1-2; TRBD1 is a possible D gene (5 bases). Trimming removed 3 bases at V and 11 bases at J, with 14 bases between. This CDR3 has 12 amino acids. Germline-derived CDR1 and CDR2 are SGHTS and YDEGEE. The CDR3 nucleotides are TGTGCCAGCAGCTCACAGGTTTTAAAATACACCTTC. Residues: CASSSQVLKYTF.

The gene calls are TRBV28 and TRBJ2-5; a possible D gene is TRBD2 (6 bases). The DNA end favors TRBJ2-7, so the J call may be wrong. Germline V gene sequence: CDR1 MDHEN, CDR2 SYDVKM. This CDR3 region has 15 residues. CDR3 coding DNA: TGTGCCAGCAGAAAAGCGGGTCTAGTCGTCTACGAGCAGTACTTC. Protein product: CASRKAGLVVYEQYF.

This rearrangement joins TRBV5-1 to TRBJ1-4, with D maybe TRBD1 (5 bases). The CDR3 consists of 16 residues. CDR1 is SGHRS and CDR2 is YFSETQ in the germline V gene. Trimming stripped 0 bases from V and 5 bases from J, with 14 bases between. The CDR3 loop is CASSLAPVAGNEKLFF. In nucleotides, the CDR3 is TGCGCCAGCAGCTTGGCCCCCGTGGCAGGGAATGAAAAACTGTTTTTT.

This clone was seen more than once but under ten times. The chain links TRBV19 to TRBJ2-3; D is ambiguous. V lost 5 bases, J lost 1 base, and 7 bases lay in between. CDR1 is LNHDA, CDR2 SQIVND, per germline (reference sequence). The CDR3 has 13 residues. In DNA, the CDR3 is TGTGCCAGTAGTTTCCAGGGCACAGATACGCAGTATTTT. This translates into CASSFQGTDTQYF.

The rearrangement joins TRBV28 to TRBJ2-7, with 7 bases that match TRBD2. CDR1 and CDR2 from the germline V gene are MDHEN and SYDVKM. Trimming at V came to 4 bases and at J to 0 bases, leaving 15 bases not matched to a gene. This CDR3 region has 18 residues. In nucleotides, the CDR3 is TGTGCCAGCAGTTGGGGGGGACGAACGAGGGCCCCCTCCTACGAGCAGTACTTC. Translation gives CASSWGGRTRAPSYEQYF. The full variable domain, with the rest looked up from reference TRBV28 and TRBJ2-7, is DVKVTQSSRYLVKRTGEKVFLECVQDMDHENMFWYRQDPGLGLRLIYFSYDVKMKEKGDIPEGYSVSREKKERFSLILESASTNQTSMYLCASSWGGRTRAPSYEQYFGPGTRLTVT.

The chain recombines TRBV10-3 with TRBJ2-3; a possible D gene is TRBD2 (5 bases). V lost 7 bases, J lost 2 bases, and 16 bases lay in between. This CDR3 spans 15 amino acids. The V gene's germline CDR1 is ENHRY and CDR2 SYGVKD. The CDR3 spells CAINPDAGPTDTQYF. The CDR3, as DNA: TGTGCCATCAATCCGGACGCGGGCCCCACAGATACGCAGTATTTT.

This clone was seen only a few times. The rearrangement uses TRBV7-8 and TRBJ2-5; D is uncertain. Trimming took off 7 bases at V and 5 bases at J, with 17 bases between the two ends. Germline lookup yields CDR1 SGHVS and CDR2 FQNEAQ. The CDR3 runs to 14 residues. As DNA, the CDR3 is TGTGCCAGCACCCTTAGGTTTGGGCATGAGACCCAGTACTTC. It encodes CASTLRFGHETQYF.

The chain employs TRBV19 and TRBJ2-7; 10 positions match TRBD2. Germline V gene lookup returns CDR1 LNHDA and CDR2 SQIVND (reference sequence). CDR3 length: 15 amino acids. Losses at the gene ends were 10 bases for V and 5 bases for J; bases not matched to a gene: 14. The CDR3 DNA reads TGTGCCACCCCAAGATCTAGCGGGAGAGACGACGAGCAGTACTTC. It translates to CATPRSSGRDDEQYF.

The chain carries TRBV5-4 and TRBJ2-7, with 8 positions matching TRBD1. The germline gives CDR1 SGHNT, CDR2 YYREEE (reference sequence). V trimming: 4 bases; J trimming: 4 bases; junction bases outside the gene matches: 7. This CDR3 has 14 residues. The CDR3 nucleotides are TGTGCCAGCAGCATCGGACAGGGTCGGTACGAGCAGTACTTC. Translating it yields CASSIGQGRYEQYF.

The CDR3 region is CASSEITTNYGYTF. The CDR3 nucleotides are TGTGCCAGCAGTGAAATAACAACCAACTATGGCTACACCTTC. The chain is built from TRBV2 and TRBJ1-2; D remains unclear. The ends were cut back, 2 bases at V and 2 bases at J, with 9 bases in the middle. Germline values: CDR1 SNHLY, CDR2 FYNNEI. The CDR3 runs 14 residues.

This sequence joins TRBV7-2 and TRBJ2-3; 7 bases fit TRBD1. This CDR3 region has 15 residues. Germline V lookup: CDR1 SGHTA, CDR2 FQGNSA. Unmatched junction bases numbered 7, after V lost 5 bases and J lost 2 bases. CDR3 protein: CASSPPGQTTDTQYF. The CDR3 nucleotides read TGTGCCAGCAGCCCTCCGGGACAGACCACAGATACGCAGTATTTT.

V and J are TRBV9 and TRBJ2-7; D possibly corresponds to TRBD1 (6 bases). CDR1 and CDR2 from the germline V gene are SGDLS and YYNGEE. The CDR3 spans 14 residues. The V gene lost 3 bases and the J gene lost 1 base, with 11 bases spanning the gap. CDR3 in amino acids: CASSATTGSYEQYF. Written as DNA, the CDR3 is TGTGCCAGCAGCGCAACCACAGGGTCCTACGAGCAGTACTTC.

This chain connects TRBV11-2 to TRBJ2-3; weak D call: TRBD2 (5 bases). This CDR3 region has 15 residues. Trimming cost V 1 base and J 2 bases, with 10 bases left between them. CDR1 SGHAT and CDR2 FQNNGV come from the germline V gene. The CDR3 sequence is CASSLGSVHTDTQYF. CDR3 DNA: TGTGCCAGCAGCTTAGGTAGCGTCCACACAGATACGCAGTATTTT. The full variable domain, in which reference TRBV11-2 and TRBJ2-3 provide the parts outside the CDR3, is EAGVAQSPRYKIIEKRQSVAFWCNPISGHATLYWYQQILGQGPKLLIQFQNNGVVDDSQLPKDRFSAERLKGVDSTLKIQPAKLEDSAVYLCASSLGSVHTDTQYFGPGTRLTVL.

This chain joins TRBV29-1 and TRBJ1-2; maybe TRBD1 (5 bases). Trimming cost V 7 bases and J 5 bases, with 23 bases left between them. This CDR3 has 15 residues. The germline V gene has CDR1 SQVTM and CDR2 ANQGSEA. CDR3 bases: TGCAGCGCCGGACCGCCGGGGGAGCAAGGTTATGGCTACACCTTC. Protein product: CSAGPPGEQGYGYTF.